This paragraph covers one TCR beta chain sequence. Germline CDR1 reads LGHNT; CDR2 reads FRNRAP. Trimming left V 5 bases short and J 4 bases short, with 14 bases between. This CDR3 spans 14 amino acids. Using its own MiXCR run on the RT-PCR reads, TCRdb lists one record per CDR3 protein. This table has 650,000 to 800,000 distinct CDR3 sequences, approximately 15% appearing once. This TCR was sampled from a female donor in good health, serving as a healthy control. Sequenced: memory CD4+ T cells from blood. The genes are TRBV12-5 and TRBJ1-1; D perhaps matches TRBD1 (6 bases). CDR3 protein: CASGGRGAVTEAFF. The CDR3 DNA is TGTGCTAGTGGTGGCAGGGGCGCGGTCACTGAAGCTTTCTTT.